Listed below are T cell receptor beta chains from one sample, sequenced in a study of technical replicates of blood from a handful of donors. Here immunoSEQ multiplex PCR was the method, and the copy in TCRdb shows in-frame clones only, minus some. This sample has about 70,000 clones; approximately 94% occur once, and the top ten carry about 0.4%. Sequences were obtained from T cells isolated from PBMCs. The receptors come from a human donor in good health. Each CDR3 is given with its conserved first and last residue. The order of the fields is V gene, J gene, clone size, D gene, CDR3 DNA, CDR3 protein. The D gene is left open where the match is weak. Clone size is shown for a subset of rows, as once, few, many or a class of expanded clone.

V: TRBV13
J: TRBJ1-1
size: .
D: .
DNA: TGTGCCAGCAGCTTCTCAGGTCGGGAAGCTTTCTTT
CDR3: CASSFSGREAFF

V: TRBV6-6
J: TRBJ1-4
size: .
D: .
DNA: TGTGCCAGCAGTTACTCCGGGGGACCAAATGAAAAACTGTTTTTT
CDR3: CASSYSGGPNEKLFF

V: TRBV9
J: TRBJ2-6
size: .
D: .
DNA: TGTGCCAGCAGCGCGTTTCCTTCCGTCGGGGGGGCCAACGTCCTGACTTTC
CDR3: CASSAFPSVGGANVLTF

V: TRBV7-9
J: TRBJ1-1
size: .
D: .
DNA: TGTGCCAGCAGCTTAGGCGGGAGCAACACTGAAGCTTTCTTT
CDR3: CASSLGGSNTEAFF

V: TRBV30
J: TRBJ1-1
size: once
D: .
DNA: TGTGCCTGGAGTCAGGGAGGATCTGGTGAAGCTTTCTTT
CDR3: CAWSQGGSGEAFF

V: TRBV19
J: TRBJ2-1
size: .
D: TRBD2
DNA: TGTGCCAGTGAGCGGGAAGGATACAATGAGCAGTTCTTC
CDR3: CASEREGYNEQFF

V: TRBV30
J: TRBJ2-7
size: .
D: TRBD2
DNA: TGTGCCTGGACAGGCGGGAGGGCTGGAGAGCAGTACTTC
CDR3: CAWTGGRAGEQYF

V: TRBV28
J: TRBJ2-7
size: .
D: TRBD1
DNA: TGTGCCAGCAGCCCGGGACAGACCGAACCCTACGAGCAGTACTTC
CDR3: CASSPGQTEPYEQYF

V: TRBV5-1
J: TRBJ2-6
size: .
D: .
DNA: TGCGCCAGCAGCCTTCAGAACTCTGGGGCCAACGTCCTGACTTTC
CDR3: CASSLQNSGANVLTF

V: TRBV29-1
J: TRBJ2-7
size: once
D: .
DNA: TGCAGCGTTGGGACAACCTACGAGCAGTACTTC
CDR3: CSVGTTYEQYF

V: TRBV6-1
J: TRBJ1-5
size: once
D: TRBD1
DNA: TGTGCCAGCAGTGAAGGGACAGGGGCAAGTCAGCCCCAGCATTTT
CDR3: CASSEGTGASQPQHF

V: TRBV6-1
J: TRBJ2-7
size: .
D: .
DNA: TGTGCCAGCAGCGTAGCTTCGAAATCCTACGAGCAGTACTTC
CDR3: CASSVASKSYEQYF

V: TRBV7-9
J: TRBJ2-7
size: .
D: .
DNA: TGTGCCAGCAGCCCTGAGGACAGCCTCTACGAGCAGTACTTC
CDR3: CASSPEDSLYEQYF

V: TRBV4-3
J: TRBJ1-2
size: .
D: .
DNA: TGCGCCAGCAGCCAACCAGGTGACTATGGCTACACCTTC
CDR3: CASSQPGDYGYTF

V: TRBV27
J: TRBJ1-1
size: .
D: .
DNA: TGTGCCAGCAGTTTGGGACACTACACTGAAGCTTTCTTT
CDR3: CASSLGHYTEAFF

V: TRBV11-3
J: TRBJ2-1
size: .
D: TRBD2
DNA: TGTGCCAGCAGTAGCGGACTAGCGGTTTACAATGAGCAGTTCTTC
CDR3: CASSSGLAVYNEQFF

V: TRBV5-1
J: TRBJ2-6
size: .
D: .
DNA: TGCGCCAGCAGCCTGGGGGGTAGCGTCTCTGGGGCCAACGTCCTGACTTTC
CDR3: CASSLGGSVSGANVLTF

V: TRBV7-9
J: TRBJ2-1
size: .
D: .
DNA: TGTGCCAGCAGCTTAGACGGGGGAAATGAGCAGTTCTTC
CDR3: CASSLDGGNEQFF

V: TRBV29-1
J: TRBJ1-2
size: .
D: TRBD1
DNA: TGCAGCGGCCGGGACAGGGATTTCTCGGGCTACACCTTC
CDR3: CSGRDRDFSGYTF

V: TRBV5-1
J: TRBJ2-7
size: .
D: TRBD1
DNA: TGCGCCAGCAGCTCTGACAGGGTGGTTTTAGACGAGCAGTACTTC
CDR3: CASSSDRVVLDEQYF

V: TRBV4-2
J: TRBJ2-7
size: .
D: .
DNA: TGTGCCAGCAGCCCCCCCAGGGGGGATTACGAGCAGTACTTC
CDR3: CASSPPRGDYEQYF

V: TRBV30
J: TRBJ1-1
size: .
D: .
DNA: TGTGCCTGGAGTGTAAGCCTATTGAACACTGAAGCTTTCTTT
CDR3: CAWSVSLLNTEAFF

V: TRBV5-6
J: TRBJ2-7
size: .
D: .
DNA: TGTGCCAGCAGCTGGGGGGGCTTACCCTACGAGCAGTACTTC
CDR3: CASSWGGLPYEQYF

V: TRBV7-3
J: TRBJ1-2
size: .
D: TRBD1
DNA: TGTGCCAGCAGCCCGACAGGGGGCGACTACACCTTC
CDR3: CASSPTGGDYTF

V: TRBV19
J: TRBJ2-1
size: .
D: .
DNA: TGTGCCAGTAGTAGAAAAAGGACTCCCTCCTACAATGAGCAGTTCTTC
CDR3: CASSRKRTPSYNEQFF

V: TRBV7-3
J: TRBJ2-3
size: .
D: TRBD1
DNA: TGTGCCAGCAGCTTACCTTTGGGACAGGGGGCAGATACGCAGTATTTT
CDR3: CASSLPLGQGADTQYF

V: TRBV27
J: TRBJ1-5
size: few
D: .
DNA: TGTGCCAGCAGTTCAACCCTACAGGGTTTCAGCAATCAGCCCCAGCATTTT
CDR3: CASSSTLQGFSNQPQHF

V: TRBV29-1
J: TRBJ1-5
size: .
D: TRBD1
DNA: TGCAGCGTGCGAGGGACAGGGAATCAGCCCCAGCATTTT
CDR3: CSVRGTGNQPQHF

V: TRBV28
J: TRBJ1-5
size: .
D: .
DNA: TGTGCCAGCAGGGCCTCAGGTTTAGGTCAGCCCCAGCATTTT
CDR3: CASRASGLGQPQHF

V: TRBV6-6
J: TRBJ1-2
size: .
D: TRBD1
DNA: TGTGCCAGCAGCAAAACAGGGGTGGTAGGCGGCTACACCTTC
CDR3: CASSKTGVVGGYTF

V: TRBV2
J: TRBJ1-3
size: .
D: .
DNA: TGTGCCAGCATATCGGTCATTTCTGGAAACACCATATATTTT
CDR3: CASISVISGNTIYF

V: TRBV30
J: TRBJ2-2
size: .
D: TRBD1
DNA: TGTGCCTGGAGAAGAAGAGGGTTAGGACAGGGCTTAACCGGGGAGCTGTTTTTT
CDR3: CAWRRRGLGQGLTGELFF

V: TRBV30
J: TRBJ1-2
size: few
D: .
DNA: TGTGCCTGGAGTATAGGTCTTGGGCAGGACTATGGCTACACCTTC
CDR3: CAWSIGLGQDYGYTF

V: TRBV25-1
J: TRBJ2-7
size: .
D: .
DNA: TGTGCCAGCAGTCACAGCTCCTACGAGCAGTACTTC
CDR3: CASSHSSYEQYF

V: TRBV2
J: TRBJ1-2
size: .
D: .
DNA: TGTGCCAGCAGTTTCCCCTTGGGGGGGGAGAACTATGGCTACACCTTC
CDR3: CASSFPLGGENYGYTF

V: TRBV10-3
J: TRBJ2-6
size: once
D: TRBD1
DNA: TGTGCCATCAGTGGGACAGGGATACCTGGGGCCAACGTCCTGACTTTC
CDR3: CAISGTGIPGANVLTF

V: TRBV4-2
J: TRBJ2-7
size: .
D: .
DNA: TGTGCCAGCAGCCTCGGACTTTCCCTCGACGAGCAGTACTTC
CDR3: CASSLGLSLDEQYF

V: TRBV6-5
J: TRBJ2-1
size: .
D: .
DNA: TGTGCCAGCAGTTACGGGGCCTCGGGGGTGAGTGAGCAGTTCTTC
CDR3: CASSYGASGVSEQFF

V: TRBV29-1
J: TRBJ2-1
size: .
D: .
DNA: TGCAGCGCCCTAGAACCGGAGCCCCTCTCCTACAATGAGCAGTTCTTC
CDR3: CSALEPEPLSYNEQFF

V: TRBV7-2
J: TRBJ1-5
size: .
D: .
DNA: TGTGCCAGCAGTCGTCCGGGGGATTTCTCCCCCCTCCAGCATTTT
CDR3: CASSRPGDFSPLQHF

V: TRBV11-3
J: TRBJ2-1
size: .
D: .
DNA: TGTGCCAGCAGCTTATGGGTCCGGGAGCAATACAATGAGCAGTTCTTC
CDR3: CASSLWVREQYNEQFF

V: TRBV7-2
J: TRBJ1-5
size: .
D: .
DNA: TGTGCCAGCAGCTTAGAGAGGAGTCAGCCCCAGCATTTT
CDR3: CASSLERSQPQHF

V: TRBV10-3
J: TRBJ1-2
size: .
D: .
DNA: TGTGCCATCAGTGAGTGGGAGGGGAAAGAGAATGGCTACACCTTC
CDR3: CAISEWEGKENGYTF

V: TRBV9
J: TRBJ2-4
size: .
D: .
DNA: TGTGCCAGCAGCGTAGAAGGGCACCGGGGGAACATTCAGTACTTC
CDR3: CASSVEGHRGNIQYF

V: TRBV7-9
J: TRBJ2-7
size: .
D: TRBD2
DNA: TGTGCCAGCAGCTTGACTAGCGGGAGATTATACGAGCAGTACTTC
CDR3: CASSLTSGRLYEQYF

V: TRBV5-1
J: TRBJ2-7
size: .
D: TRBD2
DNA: TGCGCCAGCAGCTTGGCCCAGGGAGGGAACGACGAGCAGTACTTC
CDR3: CASSLAQGGNDEQYF

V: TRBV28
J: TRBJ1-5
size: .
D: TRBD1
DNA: TGTGCCAGCAGCGCCGGGACAGACCCTAATCAGCCCCAGCATTTT
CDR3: CASSAGTDPNQPQHF

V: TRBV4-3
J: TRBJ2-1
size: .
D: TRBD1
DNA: TGCGCCAGCAGCCTCCTGAGAGGGGACAGTACCTACAATGAGCAGTTCTTC
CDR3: CASSLLRGDSTYNEQFF